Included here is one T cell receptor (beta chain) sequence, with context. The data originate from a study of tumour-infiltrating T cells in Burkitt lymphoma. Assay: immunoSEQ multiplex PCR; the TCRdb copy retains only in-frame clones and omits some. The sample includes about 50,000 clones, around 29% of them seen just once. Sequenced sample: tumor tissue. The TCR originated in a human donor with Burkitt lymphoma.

The CDR3 sequence is CASSFTGDETQYF. CDR3 nucleotides: TGTGCCAGCAGCTTCACAGGGGATGAGACCCAGTACTTC. The rearrangement uses TRBV7-2 and TRBJ2-5; 7 nucleotides agree with TRBD1. The germline CDR1 and CDR2 sequences are SGHTA and FQGNSA. Trimming at V came to 3 bases and at J to 5 bases, leaving 3 bases not matched to a gene. The CDR3 extends over 13 amino acids.